The 23 T cell receptor beta chains below all came from one sample that was sequenced in a study of T cell responses to AZD1222 COVID-19 vaccine. Clones were read by immunoSEQ multiplex PCR, and TCRdb kept only the in-frame ones, dropping some. Of around 130,000 clones in the sample, roughly 88% are singletons; the top ten hold approximately 8%. The sequencing used peripheral blood, collected on day 0 of AZD1222 vaccination. Receptors originate from an adult in good health.

This chain connects TRBV7-9 to TRBJ2-7, with TRBD2 matching over 7 bases. J lost 0 bases, V lost 2 bases, and 4 bases had no gene match. In germline, CDR1 is SEHNR, CDR2 FQNEAQ (reference sequence). This CDR3 comprises 15 residues. CDR3 nucleotides: TGTGCCAGCAGCTTAAATCCGGGGGGCTCCTACGAGCAGTACTTC. It specifies CASSLNPGGSYEQYF.

This chain links TRBV11-2 with TRBJ2-2; possibly TRBD1 for D (5 bases). The CDR3 contains 15 residues. The V end lost 3 bases, the J end lost 6 bases, and 14 bases lay between the germline ends. From germline, CDR1 is SGHAT and CDR2 FQNNGV. CDR3 amino acids: CASSFLSGIPGELFF. The CDR3 region has the DNA TGTGCCAGCAGCTTTCTATCAGGGATCCCCGGGGAGCTGTTTTTT.

In its sample, this clone was seen once. V is TRBV18 and J is TRBJ1-2; a weak D match, TRBD1 (5 bases). The CDR3 runs to 16 residues. The germline V gene has CDR1 KGHSH and CDR2 LQKENI. V shed 7 bases and J shed 0 bases, with 18 bases lying between them. The CDR3, as DNA: TGTGCCAGCTTCACCAGTGGGGAGACAGCTAACTATGGCTACACCTTC. Its translation is CASFTSGETANYGYTF.

The chain carries TRBV5-4 and TRBJ2-1, with TRBD2 identical over 9 bases. V lost 1 base, J lost 4 bases, and 3 bases stayed unmatched. This CDR3 has 15 residues. The V gene's germline CDR1 is SGHNT and CDR2 YYREEE (reference sequence). In DNA form, the CDR3 reads TGTGCCAGCAGCTTGATGCGGGGGGGATACAATGAGCAGTTCTTC. It is translated as CASSLMRGGYNEQFF.

The V and J genes are TRBV6-5 and TRBJ1-1; D uncertain. CDR3 size: 13 residues. With 5 bases removed from V and 8 bases from J, the gap between germline ends came to 15 bases. The germline V gene encodes CDR1 MNHEY and CDR2 SVGAGI. The CDR3 region is CASSPRGQREAFF. The CDR3 nucleotides are TGTGCCAGCAGTCCTCGTGGTCAGCGCGAAGCTTTCTTT.

The rearrangement links TRBV10-3 to TRBJ2-7; TRBD1 matches 7 bases. Losses at the gene ends were 4 bases for V and 3 bases for J; bases not matched to a gene: 3. The CDR3 loop spans 13 amino acids. Per the germline V gene, CDR1 is ENHRY and CDR2 is SYGVKD. The CDR3 nucleotides read TGTGCCATCAGTGTGGGACAGATCTACGAGCAGTACTTC. Its protein is CAISVGQIYEQYF.

This rearrangement joins TRBV9 to TRBJ2-1, with TRBD2 matching over 9 bases. With 0 bases clipped from V and 6 bases from J, the junction kept 4 bases outside the gene matches. The CDR3 length is 15 residues. CDR1 SGDLS and CDR2 YYNGEE come from the germline V gene. The CDR3 DNA reads as TGTGCCAGCAGCGTAGCTCCGACTAGCGGCAATGAGCAGTTCTTC. It codes for CASSVAPTSGNEQFF.

This clone has just one count. This chain connects TRBV14 to TRBJ1-3; 11 bases map to TRBD1. The CDR3 runs to 15 residues. The V gene end was trimmed by 6 bases and the J gene end by 3 bases; junction bases not matched to a gene: 4. CDR1 is SGHDN and CDR2 is FVKESK in the germline V gene. The CDR3, as DNA: TGTGCCAGCAGTCGGACAGGGGGCCATGGAAACACCATATATTTT. Its translation: CASSRTGGHGNTIYF. The full variable domain, with the rest looked up from reference TRBV14 and TRBJ1-3, is EAGVTQFPSHSVIEKGQTVTLRCDPISGHDNLYWYRRVMGKEIKFLLHFVKESKQDESGMPNNRFLAERTGGTYSTLKVQPAELEDSGVYFCASSRTGGHGNTIYFGEGSWLTVV.

The V call is TRBV19, the J call TRBJ1-5, with D tentatively TRBD1 (5 bases). The CDR3 is 15 residues long. V was cut by 3 bases and J by 6 bases, with 15 bases left in between. From germline, CDR1 is LNHDA and CDR2 SQIVND (reference sequence). CDR3 sequence reads: CASSIRGEGTQPQHF. The CDR3 nucleotides read TGTGCCAGTAGTATCAGAGGGGAAGGGACTCAGCCCCAGCATTTT.

The chain combines TRBV19 with TRBJ2-5; TRBD2 agrees at 9 bases. The germline V gene has CDR1 LNHDA and CDR2 SQIVND (reference sequence). There are 15 residues in the CDR3. V shed 3 bases, J shed 2 bases, and the junction held 4 bases outside the gene matches. CDR3 nucleotide sequence: TGTGCCAGTAGTATCTGGGCGGGAGGGCAAGAGACCCAGTACTTC. Amino acids: CASSIWAGGQETQYF.

The CDR3 nucleotides are TGCGCCAGCAGCCAAGCCAGACCTAGTAGCGGGAACACCGGGGAGCTGTTTTTT. Protein product: CASSQARPSSGNTGELFF. V gene TRBV4-3 combines with J gene TRBJ2-2, with D tentatively TRBD2 (6 bases). CDR1 LGHNA and CDR2 YSLEER come from the germline V gene. Trimming cost V 1 base and J 1 base, with 16 bases left between them. This CDR3 is built from 18 residues.

The J gene is TRBJ1-1, the V gene TRBV6-2 or TRBV6-3; no firm D call. Germline values: CDR1 MNHEY, CDR2 SVGEGT. V lost 6 bases to trimming and J lost 1 base, with 9 bases between them. CDR3 length equals 13 residues. CDR3 bases: TGTGCCAGCAGCAAAGATTGGAACACTGAAGCTTTCTTT. This sequence encodes CASSKDWNTEAFF.

This clone was picked up one time. The J gene is TRBJ2-7, the V gene TRBV3-1 (or the pseudogene TRBV3-2); 10 positions match TRBD2. The CDR3 totals 18 residues. Germline values: CDR1 LGHDT, CDR2 YNNKEL (reference sequence). The V segment lost 2 bases and the J segment 3 bases; nucleotides outside the gene matches: 13. The chain's CDR3 is CASSQRTSGHRPLYEQYF. DNA for the CDR3: TGTGCCAGCAGCCAACGGACTAGCGGACACCGCCCTCTCTACGAGCAGTACTTC.

The chain combines TRBV11-2 with TRBJ2-2; D not resolved. Deletions cut 0 bases from V and 1 base from J, with 9 bases between. The CDR3 has 16 amino acids. Germline lookup yields CDR1 SGHAT and CDR2 FQNNGV. As DNA, the CDR3 is TGTGCCAGCAGCTTAGAGAATTTAGGGAACACCGGGGAGCTGTTTTTT. It encodes CASSLENLGNTGELFF.

The chain couples TRBV7-9 to TRBJ1-5, with D unresolved. The germline gives CDR1 SEHNR, CDR2 FQNEAQ (reference sequence). The CDR3 sequence is 15 residues long. The germline V and J ends were trimmed by 4 bases and 0 bases, with 10 bases remaining between them. CDR3 in DNA: TGTGCCAGCAGCTCTAGCGGGAATAGCAATCAGCCCCAGCATTTT. Protein product: CASSSSGNSNQPQHF.

The V call is TRBV15, the J call TRBJ1-3, with D possibly being TRBD1 (5 bases). The CDR3 runs 15 residues. The V end lost 0 bases, the J end lost 0 bases, and 6 bases lay between the germline ends. Germline lookup yields CDR1 LNHNV and CDR2 YYDKDF (reference sequence). CDR3 bases: TGTGCCACCAGCAGAGACAGGGCCTCTGGAAACACCATATATTTT. Protein: CATSRDRASGNTIYF.

In this sample, this clone turned up once. The V and J genes are TRBV6-5 and TRBJ1-3; D remains ambiguous. The CDR3 sequence is 15 residues long. V shed 4 bases and J shed 0 bases, with 10 bases lying between them. The germline gives CDR1 MNHEY, CDR2 SVGAGI. CDR3 in amino acids: CASSLGGFSGNTIYF. Here the CDR3 DNA reads TGTGCCAGCAGTTTGGGCGGATTCTCTGGAAACACCATATATTTT.

Concerning this clone itself: One junction end disagrees with the germline gene, perhaps due to a read error. The V gene is TRBV10-1, the J gene TRBJ2-1, with D tentatively TRBD1 (6 bases). The CDR3 has 12 residues. Germline V gene lookup returns CDR1 WNHNN and CDR2 SYGVQD (reference sequence). The chain's CDR3 is CASSETQQGSVF. The CDR3 DNA reads as TGCGCCAGCAGTGAGACCCAACAGGGCTCGGTCTTC.

V usage is TRBV9 and J usage is TRBJ2-5, with TRBD2 identical over 13 bases. Per the germline V gene, CDR1 is SGDLS and CDR2 is YYNGEE. The CDR3 contains 19 residues. Trimming took 0 bases from V and 2 from J; bases not matched to a gene: 10. In DNA, the CDR3 is TGTGCCAGCAGCGTAGCTCTGACTAGCGGGGGGCGGGGACAAGAGACCCAGTACTTC. Protein: CASSVALTSGGRGQETQYF.

This clone was seen just once. The chain employs TRBV19 and TRBJ2-1; 10 nucleotides align to TRBD2. This CDR3 is built from 15 residues. Per the germline V gene, CDR1 is LNHDA and CDR2 is SQIVND (reference sequence). Losses at the gene ends were 4 bases for V and 6 bases for J; bases not matched to a gene: 6. CDR3 sequence reads: CASSNSGRAGNEQFF. CDR3 coding DNA: TGTGCCAGTAGTAACAGCGGGAGGGCGGGCAATGAGCAGTTCTTC. The complete variable domain, with remaining parts taken from reference TRBV19 and TRBJ2-1, reads DGGITQSPKYLFRKEGQNVTLSCEQNLNHDAMYWYRQDPGQGLRLIYYSQIVNDFQKGDIAEGYSVSREKKESFPLTVTSAQKNPTAFYLCASSNSGRAGNEQFFGPGTRLTVL.

J is TRBJ2-7 and V is TRBV28; D not resolved. Trimming removed 5 bases at V and 1 base at J, with 15 bases between. This CDR3 is built from 15 residues. Germline V gene data show CDR1 as MDHEN and CDR2 as SYDVKM. The CDR3 sequence: CASSPPLGNSYEQYF. The CDR3 region has the DNA TGTGCCAGCAGTCCGCCCCTTGGAAATTCCTACGAGCAGTACTTC.

The rearrangement joins TRBV9 to TRBJ2-6, with D uncertain. Per germline, CDR1 SGDLS and CDR2 YYNGEE. V gave up 3 bases and J gave up 0 bases, with 7 bases separating them. There are 15 residues in the CDR3. In DNA form, the CDR3 reads TGTGCCAGCAGCGAGATGGGCTCTGGGGCCAACGTCCTGACTTTC. It yields the protein CASSEMGSGANVLTF.

The rearrangement links TRBV9 to TRBJ1-1; tentative D call: TRBD1 (5 bases). Per germline, CDR1 SGDLS and CDR2 YYNGEE. The germline V and J ends were trimmed by 3 bases and 1 base, with 16 bases remaining between them. This CDR3 spans 16 amino acids. Written as DNA, the CDR3 is TGTGCCAGCAGCGGTCGGATGGGTGGGACGAACACTGAAGCTTTCTTT. It specifies CASSGRMGGTNTEAFF.